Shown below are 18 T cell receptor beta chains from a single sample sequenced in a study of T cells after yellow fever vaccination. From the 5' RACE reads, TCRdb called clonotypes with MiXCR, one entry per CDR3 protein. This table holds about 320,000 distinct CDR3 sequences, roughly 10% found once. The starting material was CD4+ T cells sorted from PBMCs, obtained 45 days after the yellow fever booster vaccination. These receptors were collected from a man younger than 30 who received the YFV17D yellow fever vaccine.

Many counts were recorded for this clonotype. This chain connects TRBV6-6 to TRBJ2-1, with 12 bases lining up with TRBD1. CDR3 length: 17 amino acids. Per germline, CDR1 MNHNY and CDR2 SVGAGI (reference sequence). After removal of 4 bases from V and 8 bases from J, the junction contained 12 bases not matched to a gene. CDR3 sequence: CASSSPPGQGAGYEQFF. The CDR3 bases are TGTGCCAGCAGTTCACCACCGGGACAGGGGGCCGGTTATGAGCAGTTCTTC.

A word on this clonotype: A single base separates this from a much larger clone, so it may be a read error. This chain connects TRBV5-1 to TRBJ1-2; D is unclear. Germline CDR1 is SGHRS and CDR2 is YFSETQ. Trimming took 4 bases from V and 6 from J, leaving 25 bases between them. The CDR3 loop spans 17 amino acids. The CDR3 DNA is TGCGCCAGCAGCCCCGGGCCATCGACGTGGGAGAACGATGGCTACACCTTC. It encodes CASSPGPSTWENDGYTF. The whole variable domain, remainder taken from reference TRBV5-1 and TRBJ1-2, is KAGVTQTPRYLIKTRGQQVTLSCSPISGHRSVSWYQQTPGQGLQFLFEYFSETQRNKGNFPGRFSGRQFSNSRSEMNVSTLELGDSALYLCASSPGPSTWENDGYTFGSGTRLTVV.

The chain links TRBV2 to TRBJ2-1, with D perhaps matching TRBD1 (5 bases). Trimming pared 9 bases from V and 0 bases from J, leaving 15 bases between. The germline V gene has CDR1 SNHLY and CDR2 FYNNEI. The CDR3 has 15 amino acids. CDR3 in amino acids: CARRKTDSSYNEQFF. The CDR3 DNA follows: TGTGCCAGAAGAAAAACAGACAGCTCCTACAATGAGCAGTTCTTC.

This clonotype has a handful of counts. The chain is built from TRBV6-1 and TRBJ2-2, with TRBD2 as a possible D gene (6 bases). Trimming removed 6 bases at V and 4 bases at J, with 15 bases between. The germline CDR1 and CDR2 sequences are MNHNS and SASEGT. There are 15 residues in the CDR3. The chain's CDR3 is CASRVGGESTGELFF. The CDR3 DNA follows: TGTGCCAGCAGGGTCGGGGGAGAGTCCACCGGGGAGCTGTTTTTT.

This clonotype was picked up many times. The CDR3 DNA follows: TGTGCCAGCAATAGCGGGGGGCCATATGAGCAGTTCTTC. Translated: CASNSGGPYEQFF. This sequence joins TRBV12-3 or TRBV12-4 and TRBJ2-1; TRBD2 agrees at 10 bases. The trim removed 7 bases at V and 8 bases at J, leaving 5 bases unmatched. The length of the CDR3 is 13 residues.

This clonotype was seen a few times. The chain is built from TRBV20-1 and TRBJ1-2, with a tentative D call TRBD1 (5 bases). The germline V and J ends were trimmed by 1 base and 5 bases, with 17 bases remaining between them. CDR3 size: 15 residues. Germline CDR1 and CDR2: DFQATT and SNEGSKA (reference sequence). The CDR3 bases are TGCAGTGCTAGAGTATATCAGGGTTCCGGATATGGCTACACCTTC. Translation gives CSARVYQGSGYGYTF.

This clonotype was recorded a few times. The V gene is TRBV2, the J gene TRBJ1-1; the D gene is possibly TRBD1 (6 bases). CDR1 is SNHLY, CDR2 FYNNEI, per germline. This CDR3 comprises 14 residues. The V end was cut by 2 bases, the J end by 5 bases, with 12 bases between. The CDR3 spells CASSEKGVGTEAFF. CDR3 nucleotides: TGTGCCAGCAGTGAAAAGGGGGTTGGGACTGAAGCTTTCTTT. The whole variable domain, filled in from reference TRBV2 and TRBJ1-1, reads EPEVTQTPSHQVTQMGQEVILRCVPISNHLYFYWYRQILGQKVEFLVSFYNNEISEKSEIFDDQFSVERPDGSNFTLKIRSTKLEDSAMYFCASSEKGVGTEAFFGQGTRLTVV.

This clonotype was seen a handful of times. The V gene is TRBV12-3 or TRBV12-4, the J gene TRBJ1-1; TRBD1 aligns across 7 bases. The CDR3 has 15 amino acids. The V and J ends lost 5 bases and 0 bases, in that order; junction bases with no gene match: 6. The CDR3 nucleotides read TGTGCCAGCAGTACCCGACAGGGAGTGAACACTGAAGCTTTCTTT. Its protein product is CASSTRQGVNTEAFF.

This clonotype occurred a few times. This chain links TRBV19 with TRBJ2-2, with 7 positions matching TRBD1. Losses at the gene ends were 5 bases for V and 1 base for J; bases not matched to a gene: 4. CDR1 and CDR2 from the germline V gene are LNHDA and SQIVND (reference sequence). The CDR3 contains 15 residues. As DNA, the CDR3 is TGTGCCAGTAGTTTGGGGACAGAGAACACCGGGGAGCTGTTTTTT. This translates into CASSLGTENTGELFF.

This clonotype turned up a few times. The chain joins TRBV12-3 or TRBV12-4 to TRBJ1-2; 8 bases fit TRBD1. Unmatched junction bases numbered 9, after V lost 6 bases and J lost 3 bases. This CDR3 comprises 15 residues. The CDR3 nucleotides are TGTGCCAGCAGGCCGAGCGACAGGGGATACTATGGCTACACCTTC. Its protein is CASRPSDRGYYGYTF.

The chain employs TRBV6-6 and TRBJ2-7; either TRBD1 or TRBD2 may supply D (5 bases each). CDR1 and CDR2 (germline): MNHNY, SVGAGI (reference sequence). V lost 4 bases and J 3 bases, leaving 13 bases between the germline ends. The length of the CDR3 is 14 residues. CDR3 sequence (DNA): TGTGCCAGCAGTTTCTCCGGGACCTTCTACGAGCAGTACTTC. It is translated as CASSFSGTFYEQYF.

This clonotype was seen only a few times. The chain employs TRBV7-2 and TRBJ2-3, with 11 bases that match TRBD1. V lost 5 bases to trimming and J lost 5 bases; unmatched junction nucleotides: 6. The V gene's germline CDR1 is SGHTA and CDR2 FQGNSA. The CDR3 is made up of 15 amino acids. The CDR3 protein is CASSRGGQGGDTQYF. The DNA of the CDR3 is TGTGCCAGCAGCCGGGGGGGACAGGGGGGAGATACGCAGTATTTT.

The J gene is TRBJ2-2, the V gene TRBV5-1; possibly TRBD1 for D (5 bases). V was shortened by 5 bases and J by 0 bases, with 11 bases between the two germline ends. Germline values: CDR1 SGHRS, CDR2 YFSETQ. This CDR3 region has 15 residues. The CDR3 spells CASRAGQANTGELFF. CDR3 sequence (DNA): TGCGCCAGCAGGGCAGGGCAGGCGAACACCGGGGAGCTGTTTTTT.

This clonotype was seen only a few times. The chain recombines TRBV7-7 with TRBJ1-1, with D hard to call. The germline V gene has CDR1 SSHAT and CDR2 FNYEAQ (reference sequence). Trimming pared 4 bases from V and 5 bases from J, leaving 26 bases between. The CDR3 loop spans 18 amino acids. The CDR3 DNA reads TGTGCCAGCAGCTCCGGGCCCTCCCCTTCGGGTGGTTTGACTGAAGCTTTCTTT. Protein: CASSSGPSPSGGLTEAFF.

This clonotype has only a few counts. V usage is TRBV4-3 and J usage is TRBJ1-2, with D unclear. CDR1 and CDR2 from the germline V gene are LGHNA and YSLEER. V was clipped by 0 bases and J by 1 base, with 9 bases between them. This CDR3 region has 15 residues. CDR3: CASSQDPRRNYGYTF. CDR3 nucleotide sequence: TGCGCCAGCAGCCAAGATCCCAGACGTAACTATGGCTACACCTTC.

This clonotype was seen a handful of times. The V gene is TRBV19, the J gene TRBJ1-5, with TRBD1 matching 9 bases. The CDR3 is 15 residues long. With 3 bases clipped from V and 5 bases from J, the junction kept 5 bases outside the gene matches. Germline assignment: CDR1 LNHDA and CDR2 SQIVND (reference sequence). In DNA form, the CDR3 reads TGTGCCAGTAGTATCGGGACAGGGAGGGATCAGCCCCAGCATTTT. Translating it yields CASSIGTGRDQPQHF.

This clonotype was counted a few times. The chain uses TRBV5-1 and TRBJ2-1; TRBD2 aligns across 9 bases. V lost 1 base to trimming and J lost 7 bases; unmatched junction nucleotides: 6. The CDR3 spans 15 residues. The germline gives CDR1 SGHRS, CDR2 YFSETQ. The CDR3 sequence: CASSLYLAGMNEQFF. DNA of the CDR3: TGCGCCAGCAGCTTGTATCTAGCGGGGATGAATGAGCAGTTCTTC.

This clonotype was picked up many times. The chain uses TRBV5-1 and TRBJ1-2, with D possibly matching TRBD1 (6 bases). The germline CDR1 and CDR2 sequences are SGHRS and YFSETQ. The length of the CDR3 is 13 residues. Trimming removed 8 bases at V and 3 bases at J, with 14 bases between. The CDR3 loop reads CASQQGRDYGYTF. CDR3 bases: TGCGCCAGTCAACAGGGCCGGGACTATGGCTACACCTTC.